This is a list of T cell receptor beta chains from one sample in a study of control samples from healthy donors and cancer patients. This table comes from immunoSEQ multiplex PCR, and its TCRdb copy is limited to in-frame clones, with some not included. This repertoire shows approximately 100,000 clones, 92% found once; its top ten account for around 3%. Sequencing was performed on blood. The receptors stem from a human donor in good health. The donor label of this sample is uncertain. Both conserved end residues are part of each CDR3. The D gene is left open where the match is weak. Some rows have no size entry. The others give once, few or many, or a class for an expanded clone.

D gene,V gene,clone size,J gene,CDR3 DNA,CDR3 protein
TRBD1,TRBV29-1,-,TRBJ2-1,TGCAGCGTTGTCCCGGGACAGGGTCCTGAGCAGTTCTTC,CSVVPGQGPEQFF
TRBD1,TRBV5-8,once,TRBJ2-1,TGTGCCAGCAGCTCTCGTCCGGGACAGGGTCAATACAATGAGCAGTTCTTC,CASSSRPGQGQYNEQFF
-,TRBV5-1,few,TRBJ2-1,TGCGCCAGCAGCGGAAAATACCTTGGGGATGAGCAGTTCTTC,CASSGKYLGDEQFF
TRBD1,TRBV7-2,-,TRBJ2-7,TGTGCCAGCAGCTTATCTCTGACAGGGGGAGCGTTGAAGCAGTACTTC,CASSLSLTGGALKQYF
TRBD1,TRBV28,-,TRBJ1-2,TGTGCCAGCAGTTTCGGACAGGGAGGGTATGGCTACACCTTC,CASSFGQGGYGYTF
-,TRBV19,once,TRBJ2-3,TGTGCCAGTAGTATGGCTAGCACAGATACGCAGTATTTT,CASSMASTDTQYF
-,TRBV6-5,-,TRBJ1-6,TGTGCCAGCAGTTACTCGAGCGGGCCACTTCACCCCCTCCACTTT,CASSYSSGPLHPLHF
-,TRBV11-2,-,TRBJ1-1,TGTGCCAGCAGCTTAGATGGAGGGGGCACTGAAGCTTTCTTT,CASSLDGGGTEAFF
TRBD1,TRBV6-4,-,TRBJ2-2,TGTGCCAGCAGTGACTCGGACAGGGGAACCGGGGAGCTGTTTTTT,CASSDSDRGTGELFF
TRBD1,TRBV27,-,TRBJ1-2,TGTGCCAGCAGTGTAGTACCGGGACAGAACTATGGCTACACCTTC,CASSVVPGQNYGYTF
TRBD1,TRBV10-3,-,TRBJ2-7,TGTGCCATCAGTGAGTCAGGGACAGGGGGTGGCGAGCAGTACTTC,CAISESGTGGGEQYF
-,TRBV2,-,TRBJ1-1,TGTGCCAGCAGTGAATTGGTGGAGAACACTGAAGCTTTCTTT,CASSELVENTEAFF
-,TRBV30,-,TRBJ1-5,TGTGCCTGGAGTGTACAGGGTGGGCAGCCCCAGCATTTT,CAWSVQGGQPQHF
TRBD1,TRBV2,-,TRBJ1-2,TGTGCCAGCAGCGAGCTAGGACAGGGGGCTCATGGCTACACCTTC,CASSELGQGAHGYTF
-,TRBV7-8,-,TRBJ2-5,TGTGCCAGCAGCTTACCGGGACAAGAGACCCAGTACTTC,CASSLPGQETQYF
-,TRBV19,-,TRBJ2-1,TGTGCCAGTAGTAGACTGGGAAATGAGCAGTTCTTC,CASSRLGNEQFF
-,TRBV28,-,TRBJ1-1,TGTGCCAGCAGTTTCGGGGGGAAAGCTTTCTTT,CASSFGGKAFF
-,TRBV2,-,TRBJ1-1,TGTGCCAGCAGAGACGACATGAACACTGAAGCTTTCTTT,CASRDDMNTEAFF
-,TRBV21-1,few,TRBJ2-6,TGTGCCAGCAGCCCCTCTCGGGAGACGGGGGCCAACGTCCTGACTTTC,CASSPSRETGANVLTF
-,TRBV18,-,TRBJ2-7,TGTGCCAGCTCACCAGGCACCACAGACACCTACGAGCAGTACTTC,CASSPGTTDTYEQYF
-,TRBV19,-,TRBJ2-1,TGTGCCAGTAGTATCGGGCAGCTATACAATGAGCAGTTCTTC,CASSIGQLYNEQFF
-,TRBV2,-,TRBJ1-3,TGTGCCAGCAGTGAACATGGGGTCCTCTCTGGAAACACCATATATTTT,CASSEHGVLSGNTIYF
-,TRBV9,-,TRBJ2-3,TGTGCCAGCAGCGTAGCTGGGGGGCGAACAGATACGCAGTATTTT,CASSVAGGRTDTQYF
TRBD1,TRBV5-1,-,TRBJ1-1,TGCGCCAGCAGCTTGGAGGCAGGGGGAGCTTTCTTT,CASSLEAGGAFF
-,TRBV19,-,TRBJ1-3,TGTGCCAGTCAGAACAGATTTGGGCGTGCAAACACCATATATTTT,CASQNRFGRANTIYF
-,TRBV20-1,-,TRBJ1-1,TGCAGTGCTAGGAGGGTTGAAGCTTTCTTT,CSARRVEAFF
-,TRBV6-5,-,TRBJ1-1,TGTGCCAGCAGTTCAACTACGACGGACGGCCGGACTGAAGCTTTCTTT,CASSSTTTDGRTEAFF
-,TRBV14,-,TRBJ2-1,TGTGCCAGCAGCTCCCTGGCGGGGGCTATCTACAATGAGCAGTTCTTC,CASSSLAGAIYNEQFF
TRBD1,TRBV18,few,TRBJ1-6,TGTGCCAGCTCACCGGACGTCGGGACAGGGGATTCACCCCTCCACTTT,CASSPDVGTGDSPLHF
TRBD1,TRBV11-3,-,TRBJ2-3,TGTGCCAGCAGCTTAGATAGGACAGGAGATACGCAGTATTTT,CASSLDRTGDTQYF
TRBD1,TRBV5-1,once,TRBJ2-2,TGCGCCAGCAGCTTGGGGACAGGGGGCACCGGGGAGCTGTTTTTT,CASSLGTGGTGELFF
-,TRBV15,-,TRBJ1-1,TGTGCCACCAGCAAGGGGCCTGAAGCTTTCTTT,CATSKGPEAFF
-,TRBV9,-,TRBJ2-3,TGTGCCAGCAGCTTATCCACAGGCACAGATACGCAGTATTTT,CASSLSTGTDTQYF
-,TRBV7-7,-,TRBJ2-5,TGTGCCAGCAGCTACGAGGGGGTGACCCAGTACTTC,CASSYEGVTQYF